Below, 32 T cell receptor beta chains from the same sample are listed, as sequenced in a study of T cell responses to AZD1222 COVID-19 vaccine. Data came from immunoSEQ multiplex PCR; TCRdb stores just in-frame clones and leaves some out. This table holds around 150,000 clones, 85% to 95% found once. The starting material was peripheral blood, obtained 28 days after the second AZD1222 dose. These receptor sequences come from an adult who received the AZD1222 COVID-19 vaccine.

The chain combines TRBV12-3 or TRBV12-4 with TRBJ1-5; D is unclear. V was pared by 3 bases and J by 5 bases, with 5 bases between. This CDR3 is 12 amino acids long. For the CDR3, the DNA is TGTGCCAGCAGTTTGATATATCAGCCCCAGCATTTT. It yields the protein CASSLIYQPQHF.

With regard to this clone: One end of the junction does not line up with germline, which may come from a read error. J is TRBJ1-2 and V is TRBV20-1; no reliable D call. CDR1 is DFQATT, CDR2 SNEGSKA, per germline (reference sequence). This CDR3 is 10 amino acids long. DNA for the CDR3: TGCAGTGCTAGAGATTCATGGGCCGTCTTC. It specifies CSARDSWAVF.

V and J are TRBV13 and TRBJ2-2; 8 positions match TRBD1. Germline loops: CDR1 PRHDT, CDR2 FYEKMQ (reference sequence). Trimming at V came to 5 bases and at J to 0 bases, leaving 8 bases not matched to a gene. CDR3 size: 17 residues. CDR3 loop: CASSGIDRGTNTGELFF. The CDR3 DNA is TGTGCCAGCAGCGGGATCGACAGGGGAACGAACACCGGGGAGCTGTTTTTT.

This clone was found a few times. The genes are TRBV5-4 and TRBJ2-1; 11 bases match TRBD2. V lost 4 bases to trimming and J lost 14 bases; unmatched junction nucleotides: 8. From germline, CDR1 is SGHNT and CDR2 YYREEE (reference sequence). The CDR3 consists of 13 residues. The CDR3 nucleotides read TGTGCCAGCAGCGGACCGACTAGCGGGGCAGAGTTCTTC. Protein product: CASSGPTSGAEFF.

On this clone itself: Germline and junction disagree at one end, which may indicate a read error. The V gene is TRBV19, the J gene TRBJ2-3; 8 bases agree with TRBD2. The CDR3 length is 11 residues. CDR1 and CDR2 from the germline V gene are LNHDA and SQIVND (reference sequence). CDR3 region: CASSNRGGLNF. CDR3 DNA sequence: TGTGCCAGCTCTAATCGGGGGGGACTTAATTTT.

The chain has TRBV4-1 and TRBJ1-1; possible D gene TRBD1, 6 bases. The ends were cut back, 1 base at V and 1 base at J, with 13 bases in the middle. CDR1 and CDR2 (germline): MGHRA, YSYEKL. The CDR3 runs to 16 residues. CDR3 nucleotides: TGCGCCAGCAGCCAAGGCCCGACAGGAGGGAACACTGAAGCTTTCTTT. It translates to CASSQGPTGGNTEAFF.

This chain joins TRBV18 and TRBJ2-1; 9 nucleotides match TRBD1. This CDR3 is built from 14 residues. Germline CDR1 and CDR2: KGHSH and LQKENI. J was trimmed by 5 bases and V by 6 bases; bases with no gene match: 5. CDR3 amino acids: CASSGTGIDNEQFF. The CDR3 DNA follows: TGTGCCAGCTCGGGGACAGGGATAGACAATGAGCAGTTCTTC.

V and J are TRBV7-6 and TRBJ1-1; no firm D call. CDR3 size: 12 residues. Germline V gene lookup returns CDR1 SGHVS and CDR2 FNYEAQ. V lost 5 bases, J lost 6 bases, and 10 bases lay in between. The CDR3 protein is CASSLGEAEAFF. The CDR3 DNA sequence: TGTGCCAGCAGCCTCGGAGAAGCTGAAGCTTTCTTT.

V is TRBV7-2 and J is TRBJ2-7; D might be TRBD2 (6 bases). The CDR3 covers 13 residues. The germline V and J ends were trimmed by 5 bases and 6 bases, with 14 bases remaining between them. Germline V gene data show CDR1 as SGHTA and CDR2 as FQGNSA. DNA for the CDR3: TGTGCCAGCAGCCAAAAAGCGGGCCGCGAGCAGTACTTC. This codes for CASSQKAGREQYF.

The rearrangement uses TRBV30 and TRBJ1-3; TRBD1 is a possible D gene (5 bases). This CDR3 has 13 residues. The V gene's germline CDR1 is GTSNPN and CDR2 SVGIG (reference sequence). V was pared by 0 bases and J by 2 bases, with 5 bases between. The CDR3 protein is CAWSVQAGNTIYF. The DNA for the CDR3 is TGTGCCTGGAGTGTACAGGCTGGAAACACCATATATTTT. The full variable domain, its missing parts supplied by reference TRBV30 and TRBJ1-3, is SQTIHQWPATLVQPVGSPLSLECTVEGTSNPNLYWYRQAAGRGLQLLFYSVGIGQISSEVPQNLSASRPQDRQFILSSKKLLLSDSGFYLCAWSVQAGNTIYFGEGSWLTVV.

The genes are TRBV24-1 and TRBJ1-2; TRBD1 aligns across 8 bases. Germline-derived CDR1 and CDR2 are KGHDR and SFDVKD. The CDR3 is 13 residues long. J lost 1 base, V lost 9 bases, and 3 bases had no gene match. CDR3 DNA sequence: TGTGCCACCCTGGACAGGGATAACTATGGCTACACCTTC. The encoded protein is CATLDRDNYGYTF.

The chain's CDR3 is CASKWTGYTEAFF. As DNA, the CDR3 is TGTGCCAGTAAGTGGACAGGGTACACTGAAGCTTTCTTT. The chain joins TRBV19 to TRBJ1-1, with 8 bases identical to TRBD1. V shed 7 bases, J shed 3 bases, and the junction held 4 bases outside the gene matches. This CDR3 region has 13 residues. Per germline, CDR1 LNHDA and CDR2 SQIVND (reference sequence).

This sequence joins TRBV19 and TRBJ2-6, with D tentatively TRBD2 (6 bases). The V end was cut by 3 bases, the J end by 0 bases, with 6 bases between. Per germline, CDR1 LNHDA and CDR2 SQIVND (reference sequence). This CDR3 has 15 amino acids. CDR3 loop: CASSIGSSGANVLTF. CDR3 DNA: TGTGCCAGTAGTATCGGGAGCTCTGGGGCCAACGTCCTGACTTTC.

The gene calls are TRBV11-3 and TRBJ2-1; no clear D. The germline V and J ends were trimmed by 1 base and 9 bases, with 10 bases remaining between them. Germline V gene sequence: CDR1 SGHNT, CDR2 YENEEA. The CDR3 length is 13 residues. The CDR3 loop reads CASSLVPSGEQFF. The CDR3 DNA follows: TGTGCCAGCAGCTTAGTCCCTTCCGGTGAGCAGTTCTTC.

The V call is TRBV30, the J call TRBJ2-7; 11 bases are a match to TRBD1. J gave up 4 bases and V 0 bases, and 2 bases lay outside the gene matches. There are 14 residues in the CDR3. CDR1 is GTSNPN, CDR2 SVGIG, per germline (reference sequence). The CDR3 protein is CAWSVGQGGYEQYF. CDR3 coding DNA: TGTGCCTGGAGTGTGGGACAGGGGGGATACGAGCAGTACTTC.

The genes are TRBV7-3 and TRBJ2-2; TRBD1 is a possible D gene (6 bases). This CDR3 is built from 13 residues. V was shortened by 6 bases and J by 7 bases, with 12 bases between the two germline ends. Germline CDR1 is SGHTA and CDR2 is FQGTGA. The CDR3 spells CASSWGPDGELFF. The CDR3, as DNA: TGTGCCAGCAGTTGGGGGCCGGACGGGGAGCTGTTTTTT. The entire variable domain, with the rest obtained from reference TRBV7-3 and TRBJ2-2, is as follows: GAGVSQTPSNKVTEKGKYVELRCDPISGHTALYWYRQSLGQGPEFLIYFQGTGAADDSGLPNDRFFAVRPEGSVSTLKIQRTERGDSAVYLCASSWGPDGELFFGEGSRLTVL.

The chain has TRBV7-2 and TRBJ2-7, with 11 positions matching TRBD1. V was pared by 1 base and J by 6 bases, with 5 bases of the junction left unmatched. This CDR3 is 15 amino acids long. Germline V CDR1 and CDR2: SGHTA, FQGNSA. The CDR3 sequence is CASSLVRDRGGEQYF. The CDR3 nucleotides read TGTGCCAGCAGCTTAGTAAGGGACAGGGGGGGCGAGCAGTACTTC.

The V gene is TRBV27, the J gene TRBJ2-6; D unresolved. Germline V gene lookup returns CDR1 MNHEY and CDR2 SMNVEV (reference sequence). V lost 2 bases, J lost 0 bases, and 5 bases lay in between. The CDR3 length is 15 residues. The CDR3 nucleotides read TGTGCCAGCAGTTTAACCGCCTCTGGGGCCAACGTCCTGACTTTC. Its protein is CASSLTASGANVLTF.

This rearrangement joins TRBV7-9 to TRBJ2-2; possible D gene TRBD2, 7 bases. V lost 3 bases to trimming and J lost 5 bases, with 13 bases between them. The length of the CDR3 is 15 residues. CDR1 and CDR2 (germline): SEHNR, FQNEAQ (reference sequence). CDR3 sequence: CASSFLQGGTGELFF. CDR3 nucleotide sequence: TGTGCCAGCAGCTTTCTACAGGGAGGGACCGGGGAGCTGTTTTTT.

This sequence joins TRBV2 and TRBJ1-2; a weak D match, TRBD1 (6 bases). The germline V and J ends were trimmed by 6 bases and 8 bases, with 16 bases remaining between them. The CDR3 length is 13 residues. Germline V gives CDR1 SNHLY, CDR2 FYNNEI. The CDR3 sequence: CASSEQGYMGYTF. CDR3 bases: TGTGCCAGCAGCGAACAGGGATATATGGGCTACACCTTC.

The CDR3 is CASSGYPEGEKLFF. CDR3 nucleotides: TGTGCCAGCAGTGGATACCCGGAAGGAGAAAAACTGTTTTTT. The chain combines TRBV2 with TRBJ1-4; D not resolved. CDR1 is SNHLY, CDR2 FYNNEI, per germline. Trimming cost V 4 bases and J 8 bases, with 14 bases left between them. The CDR3 contains 14 residues.

The V gene is TRBV19, the J gene TRBJ2-1, with TRBD1 matching 11 bases. The V and J ends lost 1 base and 7 bases, in that order; junction bases with no gene match: 3. CDR3 length: 15 amino acids. Germline V gene data show CDR1 as LNHDA and CDR2 as SQIVND (reference sequence). CDR3 nucleotides: TGTGCCAGTAGTATAGGTGGACAGGGGGCGAATGAGCAGTTCTTC. It translates to CASSIGGQGANEQFF.

The chain combines TRBV28 with TRBJ1-5; D uncertain. Germline CDR1 and CDR2: MDHEN and SYDVKM. CDR3 size: 13 residues. V lost 4 bases and J 7 bases, leaving 11 bases between the germline ends. Written as DNA, the CDR3 is TGTGCCAGCAGTTCGGCCAGTCGGCAGCCCCAGCATTTT. Translated, it gives CASSSASRQPQHF.

The V and J genes are TRBV7-9 and TRBJ2-5; D is unclear. Germline assignment: CDR1 SEHNR and CDR2 FQNEAQ (reference sequence). The CDR3 consists of 14 residues. Trimming stripped 5 bases from V and 4 bases from J, with 14 bases between. This chain's CDR3 is CASSIGLTAETQYF. The CDR3 nucleotides read TGTGCCAGCAGCATCGGTTTGACCGCAGAGACCCAGTACTTC.

This chain connects TRBV12-3 or TRBV12-4 to TRBJ1-2; D not certain. The V end was cut by 6 bases, the J end by 0 bases, with 8 bases between. The CDR3 covers 13 residues. The CDR3 is CASSRLPNYGYTF. As DNA, the CDR3 is TGTGCCAGCAGCCGACTACCTAACTATGGCTACACCTTC.

As regards this clone: At one boundary the junction diverges from the germline segment, which might be a read error. The chain carries TRBV29-1 and TRBJ1-1, with 7 bases matching TRBD1. The CDR3 sequence is 11 residues long. Germline CDR1 is SQVTM and CDR2 is ANQGSEA. The CDR3 DNA follows: TGCAGCGTCGAAGGGGGCTCTGAAGCTTTCTTT. Its translation: CSVEGGSEAFF.

This sequence joins TRBV4-1 and TRBJ1-6, with no clear D. Germline V gives CDR1 MGHRA, CDR2 YSYEKL. This CDR3 contains 15 residues. Trimming pared 0 bases from V and 0 bases from J, leaving 3 bases between. The CDR3 protein is CASSQDSSYNSPLHF. The CDR3 nucleotides are TGCGCCAGCAGCCAAGACAGCTCCTATAATTCACCCCTCCACTTT.

This clone has only one observation. The rearrangement uses TRBV27 and TRBJ1-2; TRBD1 might be the D (5 bases). The V and J ends lost 3 bases and 6 bases respectively, with 11 bases between them. This CDR3 spans 13 amino acids. Germline V gene lookup returns CDR1 MNHEY and CDR2 SMNVEV (reference sequence). The CDR3 reads CASSFEGFNGYTF. CDR3 DNA sequence: TGTGCCAGCAGTTTTGAGGGGTTTAATGGCTACACCTTC.

The gene calls are TRBV7-2 and TRBJ1-6; D is perhaps TRBD1 (6 bases). Germline assignment: CDR1 SGHTA and CDR2 FQGNSA. The CDR3 loop spans 14 amino acids. V lost 5 bases to trimming and J lost 8 bases, with 13 bases between them. CDR3 amino acids: CASSPNRVDSPLHF. As DNA, the CDR3 is TGTGCCAGCAGCCCGAACAGGGTTGATTCACCCCTCCACTTT.

This rearrangement joins TRBV29-1 to TRBJ2-1; 7 positions agree with TRBD2. J gave up 7 bases and V 1 base, and 7 bases lay outside the gene matches. The CDR3 is made up of 14 amino acids. The germline gives CDR1 SQVTM, CDR2 ANQGSEA. CDR3 protein: CSVEGSGGGNEQFF. Here the CDR3 DNA reads TGCAGCGTTGAAGGGAGTGGGGGAGGGAATGAGCAGTTCTTC.

The chain carries TRBV6-5 and TRBJ1-1; perhaps TRBD1 as D (5 bases). Germline V lookup: CDR1 MNHEY, CDR2 SVGAGI. V was cut by 7 bases and J by 6 bases, with 15 bases left in between. The CDR3 is made up of 13 amino acids. CDR3 nucleotide sequence: TGTGCCAGCACCCCGGAGGGGAGGCCTGAAGCTTTCTTT. Translation gives CASTPEGRPEAFF.

The chain joins TRBV3-1 (or the pseudogene TRBV3-2) to TRBJ1-2, with D perhaps TRBD1 (6 bases). Germline lookup yields CDR1 LGHDT and CDR2 YNNKEL (reference sequence). The V end was cut by 4 bases, the J end by 3 bases, with 12 bases between. There are 14 residues in the CDR3. CDR3 DNA sequence: TGTGCCAGCAGCCCAGGGGTCCGGGACTATGGCTACACCTTC. Encoded protein: CASSPGVRDYGYTF.